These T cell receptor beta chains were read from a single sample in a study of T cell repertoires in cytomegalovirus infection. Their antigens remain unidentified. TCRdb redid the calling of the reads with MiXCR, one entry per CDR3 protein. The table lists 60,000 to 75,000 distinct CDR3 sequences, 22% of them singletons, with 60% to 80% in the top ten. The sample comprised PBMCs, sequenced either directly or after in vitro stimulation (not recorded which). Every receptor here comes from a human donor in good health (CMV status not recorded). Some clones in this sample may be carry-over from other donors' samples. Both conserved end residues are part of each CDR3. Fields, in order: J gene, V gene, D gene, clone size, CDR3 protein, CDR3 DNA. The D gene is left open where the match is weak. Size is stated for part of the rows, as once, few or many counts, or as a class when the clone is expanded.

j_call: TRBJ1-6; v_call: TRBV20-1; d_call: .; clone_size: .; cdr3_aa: CSAELEGNSPLHF; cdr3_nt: TGCAGTGCTGAGCTGGAAGGGAATTCACCCCTCCACTTT
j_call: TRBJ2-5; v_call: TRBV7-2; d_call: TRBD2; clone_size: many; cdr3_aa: CASSLAPASGGRTQYF; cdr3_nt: TGTGCCAGCAGCTTAGCCCCCGCTAGCGGGGGGAGGACCCAGTACTTC
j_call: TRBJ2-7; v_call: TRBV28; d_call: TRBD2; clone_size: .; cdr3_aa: CASSELAGVLYEQYF; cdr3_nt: TGTGCCAGCAGCGAACTAGCGGGGGTCCTCTACGAGCAGTACTTC
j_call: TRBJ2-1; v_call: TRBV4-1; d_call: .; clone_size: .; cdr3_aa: CASSQDEEGEQFF; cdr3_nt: TGCGCCAGCAGCCAAGACGAAGAGGGTGAGCAGTTCTTC
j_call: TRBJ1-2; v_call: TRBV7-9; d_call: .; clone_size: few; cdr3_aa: CASSLAVNYGYTF; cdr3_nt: TGTGCCAGCAGCTTAGCAGTGAACTATGGCTACACCTTC
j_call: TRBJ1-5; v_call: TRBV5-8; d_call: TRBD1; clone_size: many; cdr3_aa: CASSEYRGSNQPQHF; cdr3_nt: TGTGCCAGCAGCGAATACAGGGGTAGCAATCAGCCCCAGCATTTT
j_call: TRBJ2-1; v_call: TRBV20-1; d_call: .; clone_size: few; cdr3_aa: CSAQSGFYNEQFF; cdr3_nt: TGCAGTGCCCAATCAGGTTTCTACAATGAGCAGTTCTTC
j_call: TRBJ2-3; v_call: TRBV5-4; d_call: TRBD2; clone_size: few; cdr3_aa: CASSRRLAASTDTQYF; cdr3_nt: TGTGCCAGCAGCAGAAGACTAGCGGCTAGCACAGATACGCAGTATTTT
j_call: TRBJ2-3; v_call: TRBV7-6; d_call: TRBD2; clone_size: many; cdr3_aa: CASSSRLAASVTDTQYF; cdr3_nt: TGTGCCAGCAGCTCGCGACTAGCGGCCTCAGTCACAGATACGCAGTATTTT
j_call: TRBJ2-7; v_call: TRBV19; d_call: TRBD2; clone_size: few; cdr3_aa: CASSIGGGSSYEQYF; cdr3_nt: TGTGCCAGTAGTATCGGTGGCGGGAGCTCCTACGAGCAGTACTTC
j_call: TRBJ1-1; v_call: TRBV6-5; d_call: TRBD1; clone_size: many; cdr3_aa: CASSYSGTGFWDTEAFF; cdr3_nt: TGTGCCAGCAGTTACTCTGGGACAGGGTTTTGGGACACTGAAGCTTTCTTT
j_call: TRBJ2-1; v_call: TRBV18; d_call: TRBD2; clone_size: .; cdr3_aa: CASSPGGPRTSPEQFF; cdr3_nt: TGTGCCAGCTCCCCGGGAGGGCCACGGACCTCGCCTGAGCAGTTCTTC
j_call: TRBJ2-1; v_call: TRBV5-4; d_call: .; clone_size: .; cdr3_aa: CASSLPPGANNEQFF; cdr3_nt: TGTGCCAGCAGCCTCCCCCCGGGAGCTAACAATGAGCAGTTCTTC
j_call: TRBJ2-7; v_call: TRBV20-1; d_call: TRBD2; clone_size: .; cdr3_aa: CSAWVAGGYEQYF; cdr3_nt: TGCAGTGCTTGGGTAGCGGGAGGGTACGAGCAGTACTTC
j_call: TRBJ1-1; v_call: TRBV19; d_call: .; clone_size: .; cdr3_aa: CASSLAVWGSRTEAFF; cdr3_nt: TGTGCCAGTAGCCTCGCTGTGTGGGGAAGTCGGACTGAAGCTTTCTTT
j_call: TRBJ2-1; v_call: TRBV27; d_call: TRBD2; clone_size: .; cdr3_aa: CAAGGSVSGNEQFF; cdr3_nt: TGTGCCGCCGGGGGAAGTGTTAGCGGGAATGAGCAGTTCTTC
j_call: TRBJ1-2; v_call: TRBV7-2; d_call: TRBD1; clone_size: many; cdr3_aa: CASSQRVGNRGTAGYTF; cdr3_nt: TGTGCCAGCAGCCAGCGTGTAGGGAACAGGGGCACGGCTGGCTACACCTTC
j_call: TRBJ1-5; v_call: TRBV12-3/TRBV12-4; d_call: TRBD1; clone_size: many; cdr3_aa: CASSWGQGGNQPQHF; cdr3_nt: TGTGCCAGCAGTTGGGGACAGGGAGGCAATCAGCCCCAGCATTTT
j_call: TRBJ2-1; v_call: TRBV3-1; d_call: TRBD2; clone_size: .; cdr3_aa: CASSQGLTSGRDEQFF; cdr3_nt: TGTGCCAGCAGCCAAGGGCTGACTAGCGGCAGGGATGAGCAGTTCTTC
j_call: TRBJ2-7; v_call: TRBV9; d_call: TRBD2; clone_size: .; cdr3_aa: CASSPGLAGVYEQYF; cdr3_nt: TGTGCCAGCAGTCCGGGACTAGCGGGAGTTTACGAGCAGTACTTC
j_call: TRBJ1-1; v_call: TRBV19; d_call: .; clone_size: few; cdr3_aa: CASSIYGGTEAFF; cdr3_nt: TGTGCCAGTAGTATATACGGGGGCACTGAAGCTTTCTTT
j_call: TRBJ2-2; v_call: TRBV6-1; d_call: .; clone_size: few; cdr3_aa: CAIASAGGAGTGELFF; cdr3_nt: TGTGCCATCGCCTCCGCCGGGGGAGCAGGGACCGGGGAGCTGTTTTTT
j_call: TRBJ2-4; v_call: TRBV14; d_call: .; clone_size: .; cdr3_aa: CASSGVPKNIQYF; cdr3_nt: TGTGCCAGCAGCGGGGTACCCAAAAACATTCAGTACTTC
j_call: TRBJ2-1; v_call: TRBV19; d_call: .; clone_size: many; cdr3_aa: CASEGDLYNEQFF; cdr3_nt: TGTGCCAGTGAAGGCGATCTCTACAATGAGCAGTTCTTC
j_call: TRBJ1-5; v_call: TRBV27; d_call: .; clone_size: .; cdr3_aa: CASSLRAVFNQPQHF; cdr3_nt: TGTGCCAGCAGTTTAAGGGCGGTTTTTAATCAGCCCCAGCATTTT
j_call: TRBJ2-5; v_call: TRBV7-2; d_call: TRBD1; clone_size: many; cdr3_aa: CASSFPGQGKETQYF; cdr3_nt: TGTGCCAGCAGCTTCCCGGGACAGGGGAAAGAGACCCAGTACTTC
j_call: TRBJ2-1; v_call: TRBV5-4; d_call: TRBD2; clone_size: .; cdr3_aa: CASSPPLAGLGGNEQFF; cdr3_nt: TGTGCCAGCAGCCCCCCGCTAGCGGGATTGGGGGGGAATGAGCAGTTCTTC